The clone carrying this T cell receptor beta chain came up many times. The length of the CDR3 is 14 residues. The trim removed 1 base at V and 4 bases at J, leaving 6 bases unmatched. Germline lookup yields CDR1 DFQATT and CDR2 SNEGSKA (reference sequence). Every patient had bone marrow sampled while the disease was active. The library was built from roughly 400 ng RNA with molecular barcoded adaptors for alpha/delta and beta/gamma chains. MiXCR, run by TCRdb on the reads, gives a single entry per CDR3 protein. Among 40,000 to 50,000 distinct CDR3 sequences, around an eighth were seen once, and the ten largest hold 30%. The data were obtained in a study of read filtering for tumor transcriptome and immune sequencing. At the level of the study: Mean patient age was about 66 years, range about 45 to 85; around 16 male, roughly 14 female. TCR-mapped reads were about 3.5 to 10.27 million with IR-seq versus about 80 to 1273 with RNA-seq.

The chain links TRBV20-1 to TRBJ2-5; 7 bases are a match to TRBD2. Sequencing was done on a sample of a population of CD138-negative cells sorted from bone marrow. The clonotype comes from a donor at least 40 years old with multiple myeloma. CDR3 sequence reads: CSARATTGGETQYF. The DNA of the CDR3 is TGCAGTGCTAGAGCCACGACGGGGGGAGAGACCCAGTACTTC.